The entry below gives a single T cell receptor beta chain sequence along with its context. The sample belongs to a study of blood T cells in healthy people across ages. Study background: Capture via template switching afforded approximately one barcoded beta molecule per two T cells.

CDR1 DFQATT and CDR2 SNEGSKA come from the germline V gene (reference sequence). This CDR3 spans 11 amino acids. Donors were healthy Caucasian individuals from Russia aged about 6 to 90. The authors ran a second PCR of roughly 7 to 11 cycles using a sample-barcoded 5' primer and a J-beta primer mix. Each of the cDNA molecules was tagged by a template-switch adaptor with 12 random nucleotides. TCRdb recomputed calls from the 5' RACE reads with MiXCR, one row per CDR3 protein. The sample includes under 2,000,000 distinct CDR3 sequences, 40% to 55% seen only once; the top ten take approximately 2%. The chain joins TRBV20-1 to TRBJ2-5; D not resolved. Input material: blood. The receptor was derived from a woman in her thirties or forties in good health. For the CDR3, the DNA is TGCCGGGCCCCACTGAATAGAGCCCAGTACTTC. Translation gives CRAPLNRAQYF.